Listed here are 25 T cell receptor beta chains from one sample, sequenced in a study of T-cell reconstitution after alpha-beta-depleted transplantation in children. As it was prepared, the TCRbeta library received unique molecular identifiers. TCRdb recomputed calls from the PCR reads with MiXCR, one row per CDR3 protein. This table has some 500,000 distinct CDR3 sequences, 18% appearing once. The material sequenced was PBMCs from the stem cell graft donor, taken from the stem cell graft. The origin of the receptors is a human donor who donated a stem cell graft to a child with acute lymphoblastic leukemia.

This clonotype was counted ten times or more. CDR3 loop: CASSVASTDTQYF. The CDR3, as DNA: TGTGCCAGCAGCGTAGCCTCTACAGATACGCAGTATTTT. The chain combines TRBV9 with TRBJ2-3; D unclear. V lost 0 bases, J lost 3 bases, and 5 bases lay in between. The germline CDR1 and CDR2 sequences are SGDLS and YYNGEE. The CDR3 length is 13 residues.

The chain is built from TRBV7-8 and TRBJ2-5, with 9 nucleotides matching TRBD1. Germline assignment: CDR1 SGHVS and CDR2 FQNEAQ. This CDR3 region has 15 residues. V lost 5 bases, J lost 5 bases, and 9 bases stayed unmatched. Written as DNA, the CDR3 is TGTGCCAGCAGCGCATGGACAGGGGCTGGGGAGACCCAGTACTTC. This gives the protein CASSAWTGAGETQYF.

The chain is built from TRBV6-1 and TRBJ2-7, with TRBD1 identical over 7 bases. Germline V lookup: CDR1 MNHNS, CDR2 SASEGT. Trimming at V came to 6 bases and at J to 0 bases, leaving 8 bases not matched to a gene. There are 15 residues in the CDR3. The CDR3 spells CASSEGQRGSYEQYF. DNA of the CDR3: TGTGCCAGCAGCGAGGGACAGCGCGGCTCCTACGAGCAGTACTTC.

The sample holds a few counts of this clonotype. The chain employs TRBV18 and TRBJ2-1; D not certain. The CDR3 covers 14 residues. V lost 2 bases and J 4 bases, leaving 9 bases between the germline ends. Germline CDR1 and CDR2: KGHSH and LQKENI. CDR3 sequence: CASSPSDWYNEQFF. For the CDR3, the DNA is TGTGCCAGCTCACCAAGCGACTGGTACAATGAGCAGTTCTTC. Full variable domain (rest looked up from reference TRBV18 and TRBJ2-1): NAGVMQNPRHLVRRRGQEARLRCSPMKGHSHVYWYRQLPEEGLKFMVYLQKENIIDESGMPKERFSAEFPKEGPSILRIQQVVRGDSAAYFCASSPSDWYNEQFFGPGTRLTVL.

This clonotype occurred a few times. This CDR3 reads CASRSPGNPKGSGNTIYF. CDR3 coding DNA: TGTGCCAGCAGGAGCCCAGGGAACCCCAAGGGGTCTGGAAACACCATATATTTT. The rearrangement joins TRBV11-2 to TRBJ1-3; D is possibly TRBD1 (5 bases). CDR1 and CDR2 (germline): SGHAT, FQNNGV. Trimming took off 6 bases at V and 1 base at J, with 22 bases between the two ends. The CDR3 covers 18 residues. Based on the CDR3 plus reference TRBV11-2 and TRBJ1-3, the full variable domain is EAGVAQSPRYKIIEKRQSVAFWCNPISGHATLYWYQQILGQGPKLLIQFQNNGVVDDSQLPKDRFSAERLKGVDSTLKIQPAKLEDSAVYLCASRSPGNPKGSGNTIYFGEGSWLTVV.

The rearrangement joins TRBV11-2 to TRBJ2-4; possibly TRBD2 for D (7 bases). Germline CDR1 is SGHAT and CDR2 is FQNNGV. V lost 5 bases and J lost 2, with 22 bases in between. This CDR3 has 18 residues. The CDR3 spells CASSLRGGASSSKNIQYF. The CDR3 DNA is TGTGCCAGCAGCCTAAGGGGGGGGGCTAGCTCTTCCAAAAACATTCAGTACTTC.

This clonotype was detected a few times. CDR3 sequence: CASSPLGAGTQETQYF. The CDR3 nucleotides are TGCGCCAGCAGCCCCCTTGGGGCAGGGACCCAAGAGACCCAGTACTTC. The rearrangement joins TRBV4-1 to TRBJ2-5; either TRBD1 or TRBD2 may supply D (5 bases each). Trimming shortened V by 4 bases and J by 1 base, and 16 bases separated the two germline ends. Per germline, CDR1 MGHRA and CDR2 YSYEKL. The CDR3 length is 16 residues.

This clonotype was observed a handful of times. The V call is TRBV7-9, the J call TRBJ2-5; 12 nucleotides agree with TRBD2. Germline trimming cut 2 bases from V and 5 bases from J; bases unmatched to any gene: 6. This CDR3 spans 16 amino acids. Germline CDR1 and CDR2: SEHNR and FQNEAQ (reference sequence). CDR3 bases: TGTGCCAGCAGCTTAAGCAGACTAGCGGGAGATGAGACCCAGTACTTC. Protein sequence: CASSLSRLAGDETQYF.

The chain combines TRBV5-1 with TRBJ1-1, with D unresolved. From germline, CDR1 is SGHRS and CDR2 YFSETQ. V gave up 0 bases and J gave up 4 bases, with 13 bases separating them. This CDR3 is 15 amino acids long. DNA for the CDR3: TGCGCCAGCAGCTTGGGCCTGGAGGTGAGCACTGAAGCTTTCTTT. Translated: CASSLGLEVSTEAFF.

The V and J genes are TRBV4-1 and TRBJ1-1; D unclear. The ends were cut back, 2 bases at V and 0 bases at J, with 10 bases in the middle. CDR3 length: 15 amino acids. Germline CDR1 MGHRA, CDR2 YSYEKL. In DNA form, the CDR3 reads TGCGCCAGCAGCCAAACAGTGGGGATGAACACTGAAGCTTTCTTT. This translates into CASSQTVGMNTEAFF.

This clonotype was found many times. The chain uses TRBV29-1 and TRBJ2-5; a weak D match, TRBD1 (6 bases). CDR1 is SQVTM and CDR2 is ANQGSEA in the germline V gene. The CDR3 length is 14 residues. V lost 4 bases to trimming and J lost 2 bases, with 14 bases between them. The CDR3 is CSVGGTSPQETQYF. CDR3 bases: TGCAGCGTTGGAGGGACAAGCCCTCAAGAGACCCAGTACTTC.

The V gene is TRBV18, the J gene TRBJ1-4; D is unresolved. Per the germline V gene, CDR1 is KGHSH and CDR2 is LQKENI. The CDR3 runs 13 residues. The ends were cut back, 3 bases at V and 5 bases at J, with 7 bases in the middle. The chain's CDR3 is CASSPHPNEKLFF. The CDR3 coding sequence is TGTGCCAGCTCACCCCACCCGAATGAAAAACTGTTTTTT.

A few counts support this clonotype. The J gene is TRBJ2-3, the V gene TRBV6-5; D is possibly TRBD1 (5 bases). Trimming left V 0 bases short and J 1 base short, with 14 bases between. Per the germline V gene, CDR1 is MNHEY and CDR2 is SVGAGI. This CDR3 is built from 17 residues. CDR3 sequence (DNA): TGTGCCAGCAGTTACTCCGACAGCGCGTGGGGCACAGATACGCAGTATTTT. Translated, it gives CASSYSDSAWGTDTQYF.

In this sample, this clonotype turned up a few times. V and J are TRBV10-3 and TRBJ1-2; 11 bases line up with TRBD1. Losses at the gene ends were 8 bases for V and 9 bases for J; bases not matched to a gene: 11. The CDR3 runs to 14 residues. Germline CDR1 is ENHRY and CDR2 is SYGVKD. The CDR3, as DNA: TGTGCCATCGGACGGACAGGGGGCGACGATAGCTACACCTTC. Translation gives CAIGRTGGDDSYTF.

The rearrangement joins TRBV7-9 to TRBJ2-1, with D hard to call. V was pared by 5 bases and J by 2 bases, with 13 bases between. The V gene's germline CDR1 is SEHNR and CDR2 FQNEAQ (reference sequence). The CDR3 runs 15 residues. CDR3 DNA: TGTGCCAGCAGCCCGAGAAGTTCTGCCTACAATGAGCAGTTCTTC. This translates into CASSPRSSAYNEQFF.

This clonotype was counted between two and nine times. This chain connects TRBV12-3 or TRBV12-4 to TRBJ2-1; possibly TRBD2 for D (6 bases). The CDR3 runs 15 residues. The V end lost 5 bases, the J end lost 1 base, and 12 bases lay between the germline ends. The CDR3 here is CASSLHRGSYNEQFF. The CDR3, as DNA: TGTGCCAGCAGTCTACACCGGGGGTCCTACAATGAGCAGTTCTTC.

CDR3 sequence reads: CASSVGGESYNEQFF. The CDR3 DNA reads TGTGCCAGCAGCGTAGGGGGGGAGTCCTACAATGAGCAGTTCTTC. The chain is built from TRBV9 and TRBJ2-1; weak D call: TRBD2 (6 bases). V was pared by 0 bases and J by 1 base, with 8 bases between. Germline CDR1 and CDR2: SGDLS and YYNGEE. CDR3 length equals 15 residues.

CDR3 bases: TGTGCCAGCAGTTTAGTTCGGGGTGGAAGTTATAATTCACCCCTCCACTTT. Translating it yields CASSLVRGGSYNSPLHF. V gene TRBV12-3 or TRBV12-4 combines with J gene TRBJ1-6; D gene uncertain. The CDR3 has 17 amino acids. Trimming stripped 1 base from V and 4 bases from J, with 14 bases between.

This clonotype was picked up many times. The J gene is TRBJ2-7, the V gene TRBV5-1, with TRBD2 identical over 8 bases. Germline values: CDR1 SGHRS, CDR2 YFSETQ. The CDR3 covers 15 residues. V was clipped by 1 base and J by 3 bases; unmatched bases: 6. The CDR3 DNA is TGCGCCAGCAGCTTGAGACCGGGAGGGAACTACGAGCAGTACTTC. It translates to CASSLRPGGNYEQYF.

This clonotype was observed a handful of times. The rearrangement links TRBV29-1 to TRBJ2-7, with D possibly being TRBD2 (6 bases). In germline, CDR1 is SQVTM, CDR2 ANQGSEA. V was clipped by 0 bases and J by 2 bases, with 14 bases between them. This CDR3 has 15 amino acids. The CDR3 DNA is TGCAGCGTTGAAGATGGGGGGAGTGGGACCTACGAGCAGTACTTC. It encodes CSVEDGGSGTYEQYF.

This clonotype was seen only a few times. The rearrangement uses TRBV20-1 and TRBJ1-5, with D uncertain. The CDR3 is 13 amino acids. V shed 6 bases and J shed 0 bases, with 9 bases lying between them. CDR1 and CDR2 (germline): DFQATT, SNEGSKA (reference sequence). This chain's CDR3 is CSAVRDSNQPQHF. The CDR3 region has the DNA TGCAGTGCGGTCAGAGATAGCAATCAGCCCCAGCATTTT.

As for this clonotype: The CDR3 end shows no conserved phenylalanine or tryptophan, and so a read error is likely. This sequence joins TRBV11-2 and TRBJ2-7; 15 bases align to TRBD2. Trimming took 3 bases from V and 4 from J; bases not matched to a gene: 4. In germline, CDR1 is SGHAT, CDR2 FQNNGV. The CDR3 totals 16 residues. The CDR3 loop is CASSLAGLAGGYEQYL. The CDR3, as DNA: TGTGCCAGCAGCTTGGCTGGACTAGCGGGAGGGTACGAGCAGTACTTG.

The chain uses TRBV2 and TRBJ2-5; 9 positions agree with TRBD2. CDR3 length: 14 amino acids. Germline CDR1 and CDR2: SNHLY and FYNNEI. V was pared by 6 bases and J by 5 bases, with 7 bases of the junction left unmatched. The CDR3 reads CASSSSGIEETQYF. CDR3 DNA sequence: TGTGCCAGCAGCTCTAGCGGGATTGAGGAGACCCAGTACTTC.

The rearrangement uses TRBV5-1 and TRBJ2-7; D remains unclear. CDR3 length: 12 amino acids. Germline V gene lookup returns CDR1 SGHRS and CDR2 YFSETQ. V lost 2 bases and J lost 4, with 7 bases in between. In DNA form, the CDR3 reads TGCGCCAGCAGCTTCGTACAGTACGAGCAGTACTTC. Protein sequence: CASSFVQYEQYF.

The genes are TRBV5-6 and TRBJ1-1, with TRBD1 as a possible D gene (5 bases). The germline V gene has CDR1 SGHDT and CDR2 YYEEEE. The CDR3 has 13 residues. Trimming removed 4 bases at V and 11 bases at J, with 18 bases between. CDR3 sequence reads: CASSPGWAGAAFF. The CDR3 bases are TGTGCCAGCAGCCCCGGGTGGGCTGGGGCGGCTTTCTTT.